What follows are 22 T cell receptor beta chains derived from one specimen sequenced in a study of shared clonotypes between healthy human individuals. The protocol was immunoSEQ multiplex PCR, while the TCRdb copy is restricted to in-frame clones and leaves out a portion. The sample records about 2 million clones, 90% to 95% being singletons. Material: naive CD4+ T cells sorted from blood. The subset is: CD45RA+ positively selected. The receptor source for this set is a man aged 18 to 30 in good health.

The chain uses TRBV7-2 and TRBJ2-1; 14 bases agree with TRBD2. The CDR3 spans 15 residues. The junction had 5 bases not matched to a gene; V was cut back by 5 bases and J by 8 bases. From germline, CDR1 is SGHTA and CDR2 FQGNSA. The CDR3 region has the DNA TGTGCCAGCAGCCCTCCGGGACTAGCGGGAGATGAGCAGTTCTTC. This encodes CASSPPGLAGDEQFF.

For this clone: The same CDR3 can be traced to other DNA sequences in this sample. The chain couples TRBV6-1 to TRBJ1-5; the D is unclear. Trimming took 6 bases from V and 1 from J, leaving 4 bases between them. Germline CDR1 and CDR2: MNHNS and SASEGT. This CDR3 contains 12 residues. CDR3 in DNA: TGTGCCAGCAGAGAGAGCAATCAGCCCCAGCATTTT. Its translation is CASRESNQPQHF.

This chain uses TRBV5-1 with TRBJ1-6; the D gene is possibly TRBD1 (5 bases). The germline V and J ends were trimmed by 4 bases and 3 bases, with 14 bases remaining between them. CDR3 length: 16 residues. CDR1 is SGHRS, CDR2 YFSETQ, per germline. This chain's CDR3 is CASSPWGDHYNSPLHF. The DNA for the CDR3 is TGCGCCAGCAGCCCGTGGGGGGACCACTATAATTCACCCCTCCACTTT.

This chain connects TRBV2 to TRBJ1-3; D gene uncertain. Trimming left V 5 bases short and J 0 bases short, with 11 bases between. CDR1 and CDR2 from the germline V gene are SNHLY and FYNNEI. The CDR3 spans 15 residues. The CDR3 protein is CASSWGRFSGNTIYF. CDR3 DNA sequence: TGTGCCAGCAGTTGGGGTCGATTCTCTGGAAACACCATATATTTT.

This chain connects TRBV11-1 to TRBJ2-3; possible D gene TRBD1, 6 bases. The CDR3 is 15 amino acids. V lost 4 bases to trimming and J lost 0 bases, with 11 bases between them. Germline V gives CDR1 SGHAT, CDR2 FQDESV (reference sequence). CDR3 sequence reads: CASSYPGTSTDTQYF. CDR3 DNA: TGTGCCAGCAGCTATCCCGGGACAAGCACAGATACGCAGTATTTT.

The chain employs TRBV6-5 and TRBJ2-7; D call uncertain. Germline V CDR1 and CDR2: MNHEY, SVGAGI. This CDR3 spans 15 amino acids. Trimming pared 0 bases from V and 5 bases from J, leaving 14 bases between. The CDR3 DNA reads TGTGCCAGCAGTTACTCTACACCCCGAAGGGACGAGCAGTACTTC. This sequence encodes CASSYSTPRRDEQYF.

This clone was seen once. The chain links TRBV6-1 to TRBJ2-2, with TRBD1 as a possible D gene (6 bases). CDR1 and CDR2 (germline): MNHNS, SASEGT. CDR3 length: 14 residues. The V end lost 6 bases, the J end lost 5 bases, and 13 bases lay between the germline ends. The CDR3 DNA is TGTGCCAGCAGGGGGGCGATGGATACCGGGGAGCTGTTTTTT. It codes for CASRGAMDTGELFF.

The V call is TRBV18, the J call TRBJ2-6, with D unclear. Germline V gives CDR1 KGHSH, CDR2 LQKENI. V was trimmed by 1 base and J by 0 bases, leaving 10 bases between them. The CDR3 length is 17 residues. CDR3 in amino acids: CASSPLFLGSGANVLTF. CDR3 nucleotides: TGTGCCAGCTCACCACTGTTTCTGGGCTCTGGGGCCAACGTCCTGACTTTC.

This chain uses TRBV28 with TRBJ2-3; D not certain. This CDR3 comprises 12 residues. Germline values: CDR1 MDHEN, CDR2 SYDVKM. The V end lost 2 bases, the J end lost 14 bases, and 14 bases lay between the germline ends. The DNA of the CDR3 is TGTGCCAGCAGTTTAGGTCAGGCGATGGGGTATTTT. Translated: CASSLGQAMGYF.

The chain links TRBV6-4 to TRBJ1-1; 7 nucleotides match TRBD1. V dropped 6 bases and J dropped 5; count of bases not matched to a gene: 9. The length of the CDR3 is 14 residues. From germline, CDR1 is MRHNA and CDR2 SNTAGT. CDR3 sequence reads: CASSPTGLGTEAFF. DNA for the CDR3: TGTGCCAGCAGCCCGACAGGGCTGGGGACTGAAGCTTTCTTT.

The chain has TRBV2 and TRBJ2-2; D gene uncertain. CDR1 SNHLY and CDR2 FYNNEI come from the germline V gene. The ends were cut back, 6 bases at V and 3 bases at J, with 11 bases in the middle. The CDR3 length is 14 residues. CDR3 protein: CASSDRPDTGELFF. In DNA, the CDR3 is TGTGCCAGCAGCGATAGACCTGACACCGGGGAGCTGTTTTTT.

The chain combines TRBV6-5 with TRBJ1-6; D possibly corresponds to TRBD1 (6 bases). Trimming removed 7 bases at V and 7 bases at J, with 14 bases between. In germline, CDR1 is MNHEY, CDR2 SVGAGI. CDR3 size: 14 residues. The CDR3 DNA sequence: TGTGCCAGCACCCGGTGGCAGGGGAATTCACCCCTCCACTTT. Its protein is CASTRWQGNSPLHF.

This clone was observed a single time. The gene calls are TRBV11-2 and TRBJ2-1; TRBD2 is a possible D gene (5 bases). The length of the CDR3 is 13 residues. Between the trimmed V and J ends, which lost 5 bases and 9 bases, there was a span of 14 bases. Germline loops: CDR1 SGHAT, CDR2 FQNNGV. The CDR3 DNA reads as TGTGCCAGCAGCCTGGACTCGCAAGTTGAGCAGTTCTTC. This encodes CASSLDSQVEQFF. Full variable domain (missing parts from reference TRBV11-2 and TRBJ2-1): EAGVAQSPRYKIIEKRQSVAFWCNPISGHATLYWYQQILGQGPKLLIQFQNNGVVDDSQLPKDRFSAERLKGVDSTLKIQPAKLEDSAVYLCASSLDSQVEQFFGPGTRLTVL.

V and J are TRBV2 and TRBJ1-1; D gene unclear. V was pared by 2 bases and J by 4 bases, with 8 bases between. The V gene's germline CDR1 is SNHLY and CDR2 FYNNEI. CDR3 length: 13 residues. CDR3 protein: CASSETWGTEAFF. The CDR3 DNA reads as TGTGCCAGCAGTGAAACCTGGGGCACTGAAGCTTTCTTT. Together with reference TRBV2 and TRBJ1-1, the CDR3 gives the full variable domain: EPEVTQTPSHQVTQMGQEVILRCVPISNHLYFYWYRQILGQKVEFLVSFYNNEISEKSEIFDDQFSVERPDGSNFTLKIRSTKLEDSAMYFCASSETWGTEAFFGQGTRLTVV.

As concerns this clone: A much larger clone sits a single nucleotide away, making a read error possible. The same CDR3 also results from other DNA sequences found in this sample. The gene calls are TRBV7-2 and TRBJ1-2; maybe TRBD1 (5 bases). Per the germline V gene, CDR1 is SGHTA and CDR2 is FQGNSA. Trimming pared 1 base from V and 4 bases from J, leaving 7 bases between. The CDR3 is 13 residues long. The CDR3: CASSLDRIYGYTF. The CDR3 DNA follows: TGTGCCAGCAGCTTAGACAGGATCTATGGCTACACCTTC.

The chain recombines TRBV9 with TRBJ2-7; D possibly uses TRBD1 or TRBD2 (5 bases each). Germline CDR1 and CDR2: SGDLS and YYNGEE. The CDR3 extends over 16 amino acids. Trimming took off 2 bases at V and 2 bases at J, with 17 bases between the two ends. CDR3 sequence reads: CASSVGSGPITYEQYF. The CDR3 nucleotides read TGTGCCAGCAGCGTTGGGTCGGGGCCCATCACCTACGAGCAGTACTTC.

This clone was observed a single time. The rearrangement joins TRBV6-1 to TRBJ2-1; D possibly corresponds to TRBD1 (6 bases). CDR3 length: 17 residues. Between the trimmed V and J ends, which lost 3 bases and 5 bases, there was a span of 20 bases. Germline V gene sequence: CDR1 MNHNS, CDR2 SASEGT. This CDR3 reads CASSDSLRADRHNEQFF. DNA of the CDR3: TGTGCCAGCAGTGATTCCCTGCGGGCGGACAGACACAATGAGCAGTTCTTC.

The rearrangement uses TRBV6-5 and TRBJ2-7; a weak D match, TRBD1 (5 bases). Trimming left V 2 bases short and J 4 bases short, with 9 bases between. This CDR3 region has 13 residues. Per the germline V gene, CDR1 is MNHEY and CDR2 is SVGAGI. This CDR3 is CASSYAGKYEQYF. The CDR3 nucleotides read TGTGCCAGCAGTTACGCAGGGAAGTACGAGCAGTACTTC.

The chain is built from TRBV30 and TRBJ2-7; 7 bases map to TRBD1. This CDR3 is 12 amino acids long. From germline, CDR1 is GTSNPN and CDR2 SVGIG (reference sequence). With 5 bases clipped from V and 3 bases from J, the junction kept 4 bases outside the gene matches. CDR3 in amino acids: CAWATGNYEQYF. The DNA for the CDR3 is TGTGCCTGGGCGACAGGGAACTACGAGCAGTACTTC.

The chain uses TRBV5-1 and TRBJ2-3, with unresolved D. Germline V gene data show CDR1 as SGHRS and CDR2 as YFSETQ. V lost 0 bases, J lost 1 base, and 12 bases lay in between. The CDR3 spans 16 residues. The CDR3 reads CASSLAERVGTDTQYF. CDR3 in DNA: TGCGCCAGCAGCTTGGCCGAAAGAGTCGGCACAGATACGCAGTATTTT.

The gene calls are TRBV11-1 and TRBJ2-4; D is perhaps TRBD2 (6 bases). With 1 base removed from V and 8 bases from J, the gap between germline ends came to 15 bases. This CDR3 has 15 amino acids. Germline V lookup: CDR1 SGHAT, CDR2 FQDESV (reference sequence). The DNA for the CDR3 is TGTGCCAGCAGCTTAGTCGGGGAGGCGGGATACATTCAGTACTTC. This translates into CASSLVGEAGYIQYF.

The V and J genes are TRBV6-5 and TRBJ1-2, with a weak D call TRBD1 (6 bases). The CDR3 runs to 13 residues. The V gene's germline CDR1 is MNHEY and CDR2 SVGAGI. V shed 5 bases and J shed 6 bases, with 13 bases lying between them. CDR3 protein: CASSGDRRNGYTF. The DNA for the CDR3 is TGTGCCAGCAGTGGCGACAGGAGGAATGGCTACACCTTC.